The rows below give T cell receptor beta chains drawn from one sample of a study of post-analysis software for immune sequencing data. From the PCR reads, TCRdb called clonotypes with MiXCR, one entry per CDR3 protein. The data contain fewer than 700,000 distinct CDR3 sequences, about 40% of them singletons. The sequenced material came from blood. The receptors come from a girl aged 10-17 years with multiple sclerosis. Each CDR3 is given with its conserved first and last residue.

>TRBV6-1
CASSEARASAVGDTQYF
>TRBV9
CASSVRPGLAGGNEQFF
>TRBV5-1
CPSSPIGTSGNNEQFF
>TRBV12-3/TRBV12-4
CASSLFPGPYEQYF
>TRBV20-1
CSAPGQGNYEQYF
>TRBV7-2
CASRTTGSHNEQFF
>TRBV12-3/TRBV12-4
CASSPGTGPTYEQYF
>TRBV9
CASSVSRDEQFF
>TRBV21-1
CASSKVVAGGTPQHF
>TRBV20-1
CSARDGQGHSNQPQHF
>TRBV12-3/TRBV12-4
CASSLNAGTGGHEQYF
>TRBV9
CASSVEAREEKLFF
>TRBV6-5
CASSYQGGTYEQYF
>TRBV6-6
CASKGGLNEQYF
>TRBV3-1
CASSQKGIIHEQYF
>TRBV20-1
CSAREAQTQYF
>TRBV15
CATSRVRQGGYGYTF
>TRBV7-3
CASSPGHLGSYGYTF
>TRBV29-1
CSVQGGYGYTF
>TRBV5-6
CASSLVRQAIPVAQYF
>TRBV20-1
CSAASLYGYTF
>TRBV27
CASSLVPRSYEQYF
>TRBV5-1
CASSPIGLADTQYF
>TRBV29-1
CSVKRSGDTEAFF
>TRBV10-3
CAISESGTGLVEQYF
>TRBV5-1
CASSWGRGANEQYF
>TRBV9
CASSAHPGGVEQFF
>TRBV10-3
CAISGLAGDSSYNEQFF
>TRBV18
CASSHGDKNIQYF
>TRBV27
CASMSDPATQYF
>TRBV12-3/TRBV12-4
CASSLEFGQPQHF
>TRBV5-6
CASSSRQGSDTQYF
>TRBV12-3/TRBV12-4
CASSFWDDRDEQYF
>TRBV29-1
CSVHSSNEQYF
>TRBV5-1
CASSLARSGSKDEQFF
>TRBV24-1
CATSDSASTDTQYF
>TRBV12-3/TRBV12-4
CASSWRTDNYGYTF
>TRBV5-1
CASRAAETQYF
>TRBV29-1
CSVTQGADYGYTF
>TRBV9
CASSQAGDGYTF
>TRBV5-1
CASSSQGASYEQYF
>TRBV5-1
CASSLEVSGVANYGYTF
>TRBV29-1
CSVGQGRGETQYF
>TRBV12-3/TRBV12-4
CASSLESLQVDTQYF
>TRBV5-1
CASSFRENEQYF